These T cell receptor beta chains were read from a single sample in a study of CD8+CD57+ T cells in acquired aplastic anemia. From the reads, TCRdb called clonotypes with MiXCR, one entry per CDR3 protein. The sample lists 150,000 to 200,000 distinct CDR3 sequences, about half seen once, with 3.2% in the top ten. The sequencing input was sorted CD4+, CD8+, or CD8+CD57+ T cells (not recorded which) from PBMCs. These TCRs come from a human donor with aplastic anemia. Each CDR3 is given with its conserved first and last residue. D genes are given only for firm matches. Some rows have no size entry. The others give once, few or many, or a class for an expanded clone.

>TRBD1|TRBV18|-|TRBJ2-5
TGTGCCAGCTCACCAAGGGACAGGCTTCAAGAGACCCAGTACTTC
CASSPRDRLQETQYF
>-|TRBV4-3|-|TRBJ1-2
TGCGCCAGCAGCCCGGGCCGAAGGGATGGCTACACCTTC
CASSPGRRDGYTF
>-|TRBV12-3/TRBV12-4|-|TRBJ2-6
TGTGCCAGCAGAACCAGGGCTTTGCGGGGTTCCACTGGGGCCAACGTCCTGACTTTT
CASRTRALRGSTGANVLTF
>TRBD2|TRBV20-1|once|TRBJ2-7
TGCAGTGCTCCACCGCGGGGGGGCTACGAGCAGTACTTC
CSAPPRGGYEQYF
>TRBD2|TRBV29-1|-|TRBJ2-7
TGCAGCGCCGTAGCGGGAGGGTACTACGAGCAGTACTTC
CSAVAGGYYEQYF
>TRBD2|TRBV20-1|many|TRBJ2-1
TGCAGTGCCCAGACTAGCGGGGGGGGTGAGCAGTTCTTC
CSAQTSGGGEQFF
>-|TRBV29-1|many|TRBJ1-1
TGCAGCCCACAGGCCGGGATGAACACTGAAGCTTTCTTT
CSPQAGMNTEAFF
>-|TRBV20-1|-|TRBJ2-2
TGCAGTGCCGAAAACACCGGGGAGCTGTTTTTT
CSAENTGELFF
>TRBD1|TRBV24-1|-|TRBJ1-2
TGTGCCACCAGTGATACCAAGGGGACAGGGCAAGGCTACACCTTC
CATSDTKGTGQGYTF
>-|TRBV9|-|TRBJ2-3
TGTGCCAGCAGCGTAAGAGATACGCAGTATTTT
CASSVRDTQYF
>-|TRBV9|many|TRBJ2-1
TGTGCCAGCAGCGTAGCGGTAGCCAATGAGCAGTTCTTC
CASSVAVANEQFF
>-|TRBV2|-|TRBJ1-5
TGTGCCAGCAGTGTAGGTCCAAGACGAAATCAGCCCCAGCATTTT
CASSVGPRRNQPQHF
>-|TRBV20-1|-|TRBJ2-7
TGCAGTGCTAGAGTCCCGGACTATCCATCCTACGAGCAGTACTTC
CSARVPDYPSYEQYF
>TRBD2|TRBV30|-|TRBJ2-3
TGTGCCTGGACCCCCTGGGCGGGAGGGGCAGATACGCAGTATTTT
CAWTPWAGGADTQYF
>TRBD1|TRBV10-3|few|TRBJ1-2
TGTGCCATCAGTGGGGTACAGGGGGGCGGCTACACCTTC
CAISGVQGGGYTF
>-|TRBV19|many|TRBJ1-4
TGTGCCAGTAGTATGGTCAGAGCAACTAATGAAAAACTGTTTTTT
CASSMVRATNEKLFF
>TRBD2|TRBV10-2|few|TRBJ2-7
TGCGCCAGTGGGACTAGCGGGGGCTACGAGCAGTACTTC
CASGTSGGYEQYF
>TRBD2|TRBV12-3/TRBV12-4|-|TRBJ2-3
TGTGCCAGCAGTTTAAGAGCGGGGGGGCCCAACACAGATACGCAGTATTTT
CASSLRAGGPNTDTQYF
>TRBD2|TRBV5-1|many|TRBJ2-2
TGCGCCAGCAGCCATCCCGGGACTAGCGGGAGGGCGGCCGGGGAGCTGTTTTTT
CASSHPGTSGRAAGELFF
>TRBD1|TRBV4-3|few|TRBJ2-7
TGCGCCAGCAGACCCGGGACAGTCCTTACATACGAGCAGTACTTC
CASRPGTVLTYEQYF
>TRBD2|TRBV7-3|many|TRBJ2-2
TGTGCCAGCAGCCTCCGAATAGCTACGGGGGGGCGCGTGGAGCTGTTTTTT
CASSLRIATGGRVELFF
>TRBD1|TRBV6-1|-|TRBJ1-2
TGTGCCAGCAGCGAGAAGACAGGGGGTAACTATGGCTACACCTTC
CASSEKTGGNYGYTF
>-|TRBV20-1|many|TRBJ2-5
TGCAGTGCTAGAGAACTAGTTGCAGAGACCCAGTACTTC
CSARELVAETQYF
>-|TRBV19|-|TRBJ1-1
TGTGCCAGTATACAACCCAACGGGGTGAAAGGTACTGAAGCTTTCTTT
CASIQPNGVKGTEAFF
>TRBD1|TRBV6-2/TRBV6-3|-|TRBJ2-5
TGTGCCATACAGCCCCACGGGACAGATAAAGAGACCCAGTACTTC
CAIQPHGTDKETQYF
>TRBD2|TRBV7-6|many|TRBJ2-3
TGTGCCAGCAGCTTAGGGACTCTAGCGGGGATCACAGATACGCAGTATTTT
CASSLGTLAGITDTQYF
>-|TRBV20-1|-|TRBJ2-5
TGCAGTGCTAGAGGTTCCGACACAGAGACCCAGTACTTC
CSARGSDTETQYF